This TCR beta chain emerged from a study of T cells in Graves' hyperthyroidism and ophthalmopathy. This CDR3 is built from 16 residues. Trimming took 3 bases from V and 6 from J, leaving 21 bases between them. In germline, CDR1 is SEHNR, CDR2 FQNEAQ (reference sequence). Diagnosing involved the use of clinical symptoms, serum thyroxine and TRAb, thyroid ultrasound and orbital computed tomography. This clonotype has ten or more counts. It was RNA transcripts that yielded the amplified TCR beta CDR3 regions. An initial round of RT-PCR targeting the TCR CDR3 relied on the HTBI primer set. TCRdb re-analysed the multiplex PCR reads in MiXCR, keeping a single row per CDR3 protein. The table has some 650,000 distinct CDR3 sequences, about a sixth seen once.

The TCR sequence derives from a middle-aged woman with Graves' ophthalmopathy. The sequenced sample consisted of blood. V usage is TRBV7-9 and J usage is TRBJ2-7, with D possibly matching TRBD2 (6 bases). The CDR3 region is CASSFGIGGGTGEQYF. CDR3 DNA: TGTGCCAGCAGCTTTGGGATTGGTGGGGGGACCGGCGAGCAGTACTTC.